This passage covers 27 T cell receptor beta chains from one sample sequenced in a study of PD-L1 blockade in urothelial cancer. Clones were read by immunoSEQ multiplex PCR, and TCRdb kept only the in-frame ones, dropping some. This table has 45,000 to 65,000 clones, 85% appearing once. The time point denotes: pretreatment peripheral blood. Sequencing was performed on PBMCs, taken around atezolizumab (anti-PD-L1) treatment. The receptors originated from a man in his sixties or seventies with urothelial cancer.

The J gene is TRBJ2-3, the V gene TRBV7-9, with 14 bases fitting TRBD2. V shed 5 bases and J 6 bases; nucleotides not matched to a gene: 4. The CDR3 runs to 15 residues. The germline gives CDR1 SEHNR, CDR2 FQNEAQ (reference sequence). The CDR3 sequence is CASSGTSGSSDTQYF. Written as DNA, the CDR3 is TGTGCCAGCAGCGGGACTAGCGGGAGTTCGGATACGCAGTATTTT.

The CDR3 spells CASSLPGGRNEQFF. CDR3 nucleotide sequence: TGTGCCAGCAGCCTCCCCGGAGGGCGCAATGAGCAGTTCTTC. This chain uses TRBV9 with TRBJ2-1; a weak D match, TRBD2 (6 bases). Germline CDR1 and CDR2: SGDLS and YYNGEE. The V and J ends lost 4 bases and 6 bases respectively, with 14 bases between them. The CDR3 is 14 residues long.

This chain connects TRBV28 to TRBJ1-5; 7 nucleotides match TRBD1. CDR3 length: 15 amino acids. The V gene end was trimmed by 6 bases and the J gene end by 0 bases; junction bases not matched to a gene: 5. CDR1 is MDHEN and CDR2 is SYDVKM in the germline V gene. For the CDR3, the DNA is TGTGCCAGCAGCCCGACAGGGAGTAGCAATCAGCCCCAGCATTTT. Its translation: CASSPTGSSNQPQHF.

The chain joins TRBV30 to TRBJ2-5; 7 nucleotides agree with TRBD1. V shed 3 bases, J shed 2 bases, and the junction held 3 bases outside the gene matches. The CDR3 extends over 13 amino acids. The germline V gene has CDR1 GTSNPN and CDR2 SVGIG (reference sequence). CDR3 residues: CAWSGQVQETQYF. In DNA, the CDR3 is TGTGCCTGGAGCGGACAGGTTCAAGAGACCCAGTACTTC.

This chain links TRBV6-1 with TRBJ1-2, with D unresolved. The CDR3 runs 14 residues. Trimming took off 7 bases at V and 0 bases at J, with 12 bases between the two ends. Germline values: CDR1 MNHNS, CDR2 SASEGT. The CDR3 sequence is CASNARTPNYGYTF. Written as DNA, the CDR3 is TGTGCCAGCAACGCACGGACTCCTAACTATGGCTACACCTTC.

This chain links TRBV9 with TRBJ2-1, with 7 bases identical to TRBD1. J gave up 12 bases and V 0 bases, and 3 bases lay outside the gene matches. Per the germline V gene, CDR1 is SGDLS and CDR2 is YYNGEE. The CDR3 loop spans 12 amino acids. CDR3 in amino acids: CASSVGGGGQFF. For the CDR3, the DNA is TGTGCCAGCAGCGTAGGAGGGGGCGGGCAGTTCTTC.

This chain connects TRBV5-1 to TRBJ2-2, with TRBD1 identical over 7 bases. This CDR3 is built from 16 residues. J was trimmed by 5 bases and V by 3 bases; bases with no gene match: 10. Looked up from germline, CDR1 is SGHRS and CDR2 is YFSETQ. The CDR3 protein is CASSSGTASKTGELFF. The CDR3 DNA sequence: TGCGCCAGCAGCTCCGGGACAGCGTCAAAAACCGGGGAGCTGTTTTTT.

The genes are TRBV7-2 and TRBJ1-1, with D uncertain. Germline CDR1 and CDR2: SGHTA and FQGNSA. V was shortened by 3 bases and J by 4 bases, with 9 bases between the two germline ends. The CDR3 extends over 13 amino acids. In DNA, the CDR3 is TGTGCCAGCAGCTTTGGCAGAAGCACTGAAGCTTTCTTT. Protein: CASSFGRSTEAFF.

The gene calls are TRBV28 and TRBJ1-5; TRBD1 is a possible D gene (5 bases). Deletions cut 6 bases from V and 1 base from J, with 16 bases between. Germline-derived CDR1 and CDR2 are MDHEN and SYDVKM. The length of the CDR3 is 16 residues. The CDR3 nucleotides read TGTGCCAGCAGGGGAGAGGGAGGGACGAGCAATCAGCCCCAGCATTTT. Protein sequence: CASRGEGGTSNQPQHF.

This rearrangement joins TRBV4-1 to TRBJ2-2; 7 bases match TRBD2. The germline gives CDR1 MGHRA, CDR2 YSYEKL. J was trimmed by 3 bases and V by 4 bases; bases with no gene match: 5. This CDR3 has 15 amino acids. The CDR3 region is CASSRRGVDTGELFF. DNA for the CDR3: TGCGCCAGCAGCCGCCGGGGGGTCGACACCGGGGAGCTGTTTTTT.

The rearrangement links TRBV10-3 to TRBJ1-1; 7 bases line up with TRBD1. This CDR3 is built from 13 residues. V lost 11 bases to trimming and J lost 0 bases; unmatched junction nucleotides: 6. Per germline, CDR1 ENHRY and CDR2 SYGVKD. The CDR3 sequence: CALRGQLNTEAFF. DNA of the CDR3: TGTGCCCTTAGGGGGCAGCTGAACACTGAAGCTTTCTTT.

This clone turned up a few times. V usage is TRBV5-4 and J usage is TRBJ1-1; no firm D call. Germline CDR1 is SGHNT and CDR2 is YYREEE (reference sequence). This CDR3 is 13 amino acids long. V was trimmed by 2 bases and J by 0 bases, leaving 5 bases between them. The CDR3 DNA reads as TGTGCCAGCAGCTTACAGATGAACACTGAAGCTTTCTTT. Protein sequence: CASSLQMNTEAFF.

The V gene is TRBV28, the J gene TRBJ2-1; 10 bases fit TRBD2. The CDR3 has 18 amino acids. CDR1 MDHEN and CDR2 SYDVKM come from the germline V gene. Losses at the gene ends were 5 bases for V and 4 bases for J; bases not matched to a gene: 14. The CDR3 nucleotides read TGTGCCAGCAGTCGGGGGGGCTCACTAGCGGGACTGTACAATGAGCAGTTCTTC. Protein: CASSRGGSLAGLYNEQFF.

The gene calls are TRBV5-3 and TRBJ2-1; 11 positions agree with TRBD2. TRBV5-3 is an ORF; its function is uncertain. V was pared by 5 bases and J by 6 bases, with 10 bases of the junction left unmatched. This CDR3 spans 16 amino acids. CDR3 loop: CARREKTSGKLNEQFF. CDR3 in DNA: TGTGCCAGAAGAGAGAAGACTAGCGGGAAACTCAATGAGCAGTTCTTC.

This chain joins TRBV28 and TRBJ2-1, with 8 bases lining up with TRBD2. The CDR3 runs to 16 residues. Germline-derived CDR1 and CDR2 are MDHEN and SYDVKM. V was clipped by 4 bases and J by 5 bases; unmatched bases: 10. The CDR3 sequence: CASSSPSAGGDNEQFF. CDR3 bases: TGTGCCAGCAGTTCCCCGTCGGCGGGAGGCGACAATGAGCAGTTCTTC. Complete variable domain (other parts from reference TRBV28 and TRBJ2-1): DVKVTQSSRYLVKRTGEKVFLECVQDMDHENMFWYRQDPGLGLRLIYFSYDVKMKEKGDIPEGYSVSREKKERFSLILESASTNQTSMYLCASSSPSAGGDNEQFFGPGTRLTVL.

The rearrangement links TRBV27 to TRBJ2-3; 10 positions match TRBD2. CDR1 MNHEY and CDR2 SMNVEV come from the germline V gene (reference sequence). This CDR3 is built from 18 residues. After removal of 5 bases from V and 3 bases from J, the junction contained 14 bases not matched to a gene. CDR3 amino acids: CASSSGLAGGRGTDTQYF. The CDR3 bases are TGTGCCAGCAGTAGCGGATTAGCGGGAGGAAGGGGGACAGATACGCAGTATTTT.

The V call is TRBV15, the J call TRBJ2-7; 10 nucleotides line up with TRBD1. CDR3 length equals 15 residues. Germline assignment: CDR1 LNHNV and CDR2 YYDKDF (reference sequence). The ends lost 1 base at V and 1 base at J; junction bases unmatched: 1. Here the CDR3 reads CATSRGDRGSYEQYF. CDR3 DNA sequence: TGTGCCACCAGCAGAGGGGACAGGGGATCCTACGAGCAGTACTTC.

The chain carries TRBV28 and TRBJ1-1, with unresolved D. The CDR3 runs to 12 residues. Germline assignment: CDR1 MDHEN and CDR2 SYDVKM. V was shortened by 7 bases and J by 7 bases, with 13 bases between the two germline ends. CDR3 coding DNA: TGTGCCAGCACCACACCGTTTGGTGAAGCTTTCTTT. This encodes CASTTPFGEAFF.

The chain carries TRBV5-1 and TRBJ2-7; 7 bases are a match to TRBD2. This CDR3 is 15 amino acids long. Germline V CDR1 and CDR2: SGHRS, YFSETQ. The V and J ends lost 2 bases and 1 base, in that order; junction bases with no gene match: 6. The CDR3 nucleotides read TGCGCCAGCAGCTTCGCGGCTAGCGGTTCCTACGAGCAGTACTTC. It codes for CASSFAASGSYEQYF.

The chain recombines TRBV27 with TRBJ2-3; 7 bases are a match to TRBD2. The CDR3 sequence is 16 residues long. V lost 3 bases to trimming and J lost 4 bases; unmatched junction nucleotides: 10. In germline, CDR1 is MNHEY, CDR2 SMNVEV (reference sequence). CDR3 loop: CASSFGMSGTPDTQYF. The CDR3, as DNA: TGTGCCAGCAGTTTCGGAATGAGCGGGACCCCAGATACGCAGTATTTT.

The chain is built from TRBV25-1 and TRBJ2-2; 9 positions match TRBD2. CDR1 and CDR2 (germline): MGHDK, SYGVNS. V dropped 8 bases and J dropped 6; count of bases not matched to a gene: 7. The CDR3 length is 14 residues. The CDR3 loop is CASRGASGAGELFF. The CDR3 DNA sequence: TGTGCCAGCCGGGGAGCTAGCGGGGCCGGGGAGCTGTTTTTT.

The chain joins TRBV28 to TRBJ2-1; TRBD1 is a possible D gene (5 bases). V lost 7 bases and J lost 7, with 14 bases in between. This CDR3 is built from 13 residues. Per the germline V gene, CDR1 is MDHEN and CDR2 is SYDVKM. The DNA of the CDR3 is TGTGCCAGCACAGGGAATCAAGGAAATGAGCAGTTCTTC. Protein: CASTGNQGNEQFF.

CDR3: CASSLGTGAGEQYF. CDR3 DNA: TGTGCCAGCAGTTTAGGGACAGGGGCGGGGGAGCAGTACTTC. V is TRBV28 and J is TRBJ2-7; 10 bases agree with TRBD1. The CDR3 runs 14 residues. With V trimmed by 2 bases and J by 7 bases, 5 bases remained unmatched. Germline CDR1 MDHEN, CDR2 SYDVKM.

This chain joins TRBV19 and TRBJ2-6; D uncertain. Germline V CDR1 and CDR2: LNHDA, SQIVND (reference sequence). The CDR3 has 16 amino acids. The germline V and J ends were trimmed by 5 bases and 0 bases, with 11 bases remaining between them. DNA of the CDR3: TGTGCCAGTAGTGAGGATCTTAGCTCTGGGGCCAACGTCCTGACTTTC. It encodes CASSEDLSSGANVLTF.

This chain connects TRBV7-9 to TRBJ1-3; D gene uncertain. Germline V gene data show CDR1 as SEHNR and CDR2 as FQNEAQ (reference sequence). This CDR3 comprises 14 residues. V lost 2 bases to trimming and J lost 0 bases, with 5 bases between them. The DNA for the CDR3 is TGTGCCAGCAGCTTACCCGGCTCTGGAAACACCATATATTTT. Its protein is CASSLPGSGNTIYF.

The CDR3 DNA sequence: TGCGCCAGCAGCTTGGATAAAGCAACCTACGAGCAGTACTTC. Its protein product is CASSLDKATYEQYF. The rearrangement uses TRBV5-1 and TRBJ2-7; D is ambiguous. The length of the CDR3 is 14 residues. V was cut by 0 bases and J by 2 bases, with 9 bases left in between. Germline V CDR1 and CDR2: SGHRS, YFSETQ.

The rearrangement joins TRBV10-3 to TRBJ2-7, with 11 positions matching TRBD2. CDR1 and CDR2 from the germline V gene are ENHRY and SYGVKD. This CDR3 contains 14 residues. V dropped 10 bases and J dropped 2; count of bases not matched to a gene: 7. Here the CDR3 DNA reads TGTGCCAGCATCCCGACTAGCGGGGCCTACGAGCAGTACTTC. Its protein product is CASIPTSGAYEQYF.